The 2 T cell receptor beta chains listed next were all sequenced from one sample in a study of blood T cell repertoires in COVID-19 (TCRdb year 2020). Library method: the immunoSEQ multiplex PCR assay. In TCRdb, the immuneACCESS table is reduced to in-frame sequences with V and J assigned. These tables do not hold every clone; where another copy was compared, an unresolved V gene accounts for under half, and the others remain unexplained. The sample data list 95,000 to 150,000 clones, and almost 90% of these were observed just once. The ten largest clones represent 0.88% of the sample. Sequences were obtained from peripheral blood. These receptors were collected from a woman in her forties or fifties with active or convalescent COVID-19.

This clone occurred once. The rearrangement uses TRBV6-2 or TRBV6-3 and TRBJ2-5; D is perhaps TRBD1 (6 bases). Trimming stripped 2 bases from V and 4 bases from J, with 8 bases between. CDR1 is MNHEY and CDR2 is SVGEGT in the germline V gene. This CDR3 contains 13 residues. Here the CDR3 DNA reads TGTGCCAGCAGTTACCAGGGGCCAGAGACCCAGTACTTC. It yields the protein CASSYQGPETQYF.

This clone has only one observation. DNA of the CDR3: TGTGCCAGTAGTACCGGACAGCTGGTCGGGGAGACCCAGTACTTC. It yields the protein CASSTGQLVGETQYF. V is TRBV19 and J is TRBJ2-5; D may be TRBD1 (6 bases). Germline V gene data show CDR1 as LNHDA and CDR2 as SQIVND (reference sequence). The CDR3 length is 15 residues. Trimming shortened V by 4 bases and J by 5 bases, and 17 bases separated the two germline ends.